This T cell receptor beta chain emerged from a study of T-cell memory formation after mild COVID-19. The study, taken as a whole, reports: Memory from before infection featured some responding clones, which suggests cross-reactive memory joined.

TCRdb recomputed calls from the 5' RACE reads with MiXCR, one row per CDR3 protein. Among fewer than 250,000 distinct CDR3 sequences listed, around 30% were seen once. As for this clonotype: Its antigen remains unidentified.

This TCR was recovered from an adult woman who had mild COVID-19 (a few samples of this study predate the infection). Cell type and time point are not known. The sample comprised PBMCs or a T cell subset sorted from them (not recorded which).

The CDR3 nucleotides read TGTGCCAGCTCACCAGGGACTAGCGGGCTCGAGCAGTACTTC. It is translated as CASSPGTSGLEQYF. The J gene is TRBJ2-7, the V gene TRBV18, with 12 bases that match TRBD2. V lost 2 bases, J lost 6 bases, and 2 bases stayed unmatched. CDR3 size: 14 residues. The germline V gene has CDR1 KGHSH and CDR2 LQKENI.